This TCR beta chain was found in a study of blood T cell repertoires in COVID-19. How the authors handled the data: By means of reference gene primer amplification, nucleated cell counts were estimated. Only in-frame clones appear in the TCRdb table, and some are missing; sequencing was by immunoSEQ multiplex PCR. Clone size and V and J calls were adopted from that table, with D and trimming inferred from the DNA. The sample carries 240,000 or so clones, roughly 88% recorded once. The recovered donors of Cohort 3 showed two negative PCRs, clearance, or symptom resolution. Germline V gives CDR1 LNHDA, CDR2 SQIVND (reference sequence). This CDR3 spans 14 amino acids. Trimming took 3 bases from V and 0 from J, leaving 6 bases between them.

Sequenced: PBMCs or T cells enriched from blood (not recorded which). This receptor was obtained from a woman between 50 and 59 years old who had recovered from COVID-19. The chain joins TRBV19 to TRBJ1-3, with D hard to call. For the CDR3, the DNA is TGTGCCAGTAGTATGCCGGTCTCTGGAAACACCATATATTTT. This gives the protein CASSMPVSGNTIYF.